This T cell receptor beta chain was identified during a study of T-cell reconstitution after alpha-beta-depleted transplantation in children. Study-wide findings and caveats: Some patients' high day-60 TCRbeta diversity was attributed to recipient cells surviving conditioning. The authors attributed T-cell counts and diversity one year after transplant mostly to newly produced T cells.

V dropped 2 bases and J dropped 6 bases, with 19 bases sitting between them. Germline CDR1 reads MNHEY; CDR2 reads SMNVEV (reference sequence). The CDR3 is made up of 17 amino acids. Details on this clonotype: Its specificity is not known.

Unique molecular identifiers featured in how the TCRbeta library was prepared. MiXCR was run by TCRdb on the PCR reads, yielding one entry per CDR3 protein. The repertoire holds around 580,000 distinct CDR3 sequences, with 20% to 30% as singletons. The rearrangement joins TRBV27 to TRBJ2-2, with D maybe TRBD1 (6 bases). The sequencing used PBMCs, collected before TCRalphabeta/CD19-depleted stem cell transplant. The TCR sequence derives from a boy younger than two with Wiskott-Aldrich syndrome, due to receive a stem cell transplant. This CDR3 is CASSLEQGANRAGELFF. CDR3 DNA: TGTGCCAGCAGTTTAGAACAGGGAGCGAATAGAGCCGGGGAGCTGTTTTTT.